This T cell receptor beta chain was captured in a study of T cell responses to AZD1222 COVID-19 vaccine. Study-level background: The analysis combined second doses at about 4 or about 12 weeks.

On this clone itself: The antigen is not known.

Trimming took 1 base from V and 0 from J, leaving 19 bases between them. This CDR3 region has 20 residues. Germline V CDR1 and CDR2: SGHDN, FVKESK. Sequenced by immunoSEQ multiplex PCR; TCRdb stores in-frame clones only, minus some. This table holds about 110,000 clones, about nine tenths found once. Whole-study findings and limits: After the peak T cell response, and only then, were repertoires sampled. Unmutated variant regions are reportedly the target of nearly half of TCRs that are spike-specific. Clonal diversity was possibly underestimated, and white British individuals and females predominated among donors.

The sequence was collected from an adult in good health. The V call is TRBV14, the J call TRBJ2-6, with D tentatively TRBD2 (6 bases). Sequencing used peripheral blood, obtained on day 0 of AZD1222 vaccination. This CDR3 is CASSQVSGLFSRSGANVLTF. The DNA for the CDR3 is TGTGCCAGCAGCCAAGTATCGGGACTCTTCTCCCGCTCTGGGGCCAACGTCCTGACTTTC.